Listed below are T cell receptor beta chains from one sample, sequenced in a study of blood T cells in healthy people across ages. Each CDR3 protein gets one entry after TCRdb re-called the 5' RACE reads with MiXCR. The table records about 800,000 distinct CDR3 sequences, approximately 25% of them present only once. These same data were also listed under a study on T cells of mothers and their children.

The sequencing sample was made of blood. Receptors originate from a boy aged 5-17 years in good health. CDR3s leave out the opening cysteine and the closing phenylalanine or tryptophan.

V: TRBV7-6
CDR3: ASSLFVASGEYNEQF

V: TRBV5-5
CDR3: ASSPMTGPTNEKRF

V: TRBV7-9
CDR3: ASSLGTSGGEETQY

V: TRBV6-5
CDR3: ASSEQTNTEAF

V: TRBV10-3
CDR3: AISDGGQPNQPQH

V: TRBV12-3/TRBV12-4
CDR3: ASSLGVAGGLGQY

V: TRBV5-5
CDR3: ASSTWTGLQVQY

V: TRBV28
CDR3: ASRTSGRATGELF

V: TRBV20-1
CDR3: SAIRFDAGSEQY

V: TRBV29-1
CDR3: RVSAGGYNEQF

V: TRBV20-1
CDR3: SARLAGEAGELF

V: TRBV5-4
CDR3: ASSLGVGGDQETQY

V: TRBV29-1
CDR3: SVGERGTPYEQY

V: TRBV29-1
CDR3: SVEEAPTGSLYEQY

V: TRBV12-3/TRBV12-4
CDR3: ANSFQGPNTEAF

V: TRBV29-1
CDR3: SVSAGRYNEQF

V: TRBV28
CDR3: ASRRLAGETYNEQF

V: TRBV20-1
CDR3: SAYEGNTEAF

V: TRBV20-1
CDR3: SARGHKGLNTEAF

V: TRBV20-1
CDR3: SARDLRGDLETQY

V: TRBV12-3/TRBV12-4
CDR3: ASTPAGDTQY

V: TRBV20-1
CDR3: SATGGNTEAF

V: TRBV20-1
CDR3: SARDPRASGSETQY

V: TRBV29-1
CDR3: SIGQGASAGELF

V: TRBV6-2/TRBV6-3
CDR3: ASSPGGGAIETQY

V: TRBV3-1
CDR3: ASSLQTGGNKETQY

V: TRBV7-2
CDR3: ASSPTPSRSYNEQF

V: TRBV29-1
CDR3: SVGAGNSYNEQF

V: TRBV28
CDR3: ASRQSEHRYEQY

V: TRBV20-1
CDR3: SAIRAEQPQH

V: TRBV11-2
CDR3: ASSLQGLYGYT

V: TRBV14
CDR3: ASSQEGTWMGETQY

V: TRBV11-3
CDR3: ASSSGYGTEAF

V: TRBV15
CDR3: ATSMGRGNEKLF

V: TRBV29-1
CDR3: SVEDGREAYQETQY

V: TRBV12-3/TRBV12-4
CDR3: ASSPVRGLNEKLF

V: TRBV20-1
CDR3: SAPGGGSDEQY

V: TRBV10-3
CDR3: AITEPGLSTGELF

V: TRBV11-2
CDR3: ASSPDRGWQPQH

V: TRBV15
CDR3: ATSRDRRTVNEQF

V: TRBV6-6
CDR3: ASSYDRRLYGYT

V: TRBV2
CDR3: ASSRTVSGGSLSGANVLT

V: TRBV4-1
CDR3: ASSQEHAAGQPQH

V: TRBV2
CDR3: ASSEGRGLRQY

V: TRBV7-9
CDR3: ASSPGAALGGYT

V: TRBV10-3
CDR3: AISESTSGGRETQY

V: TRBV5-1
CDR3: ASSVREDSYNEQF

V: TRBV12-3/TRBV12-4
CDR3: ASSLRGIGLEAF

V: TRBV7-3
CDR3: ASRSTGTGGYNEQF

V: TRBV10-3
CDR3: ATHGGISGANVLT

V: TRBV6-2/TRBV6-3
CDR3: ASRDAVNGLSNQPQH

V: TRBV6-5
CDR3: ASRGGIRGNEQF

V: TRBV6-1
CDR3: ASSRRHGDLSSYEQY

V: TRBV7-8
CDR3: ASSLSTGNSYEQY

V: TRBV6-1
CDR3: ASIRDGASGLQETQY

V: TRBV7-2
CDR3: ASSPRGGEDGYT

V: TRBV27
CDR3: ASSMNRGSYEQY

V: TRBV20-1
CDR3: SAWPSPPSASGANVLT

V: TRBV6-2/TRBV6-3
CDR3: ASGEFDQPQH

V: TRBV20-1
CDR3: SARDPRGGTDTQY